One and the same sample provided the 20 T cell receptor beta chains below, sequenced in a study of blood T cell repertoires in COVID-19. Using immunoSEQ multiplex PCR, the repertoire was profiled, and TCRdb retains in-frame clones only, with some absent. The repertoire has fewer than 120,000 clones, about 90% of them found once; the top ten carry more than 4.5%. Sequencing input: peripheral blood. The receptors derive from a human donor in a cohort sampled during active COVID-19.

The chain uses TRBV6-1 and TRBJ1-5; D is unclear. The V gene lost 6 bases and the J gene lost 0 bases, with 15 bases spanning the gap. Germline CDR1 is MNHNS and CDR2 is SASEGT. This CDR3 spans 16 amino acids. In nucleotides, the CDR3 is TGTGCCAGCAGCGAATCAAGGAGCTATAGCAATCAGCCCCAGCATTTT. Translating it yields CASSESRSYSNQPQHF.

The chain recombines TRBV2 with TRBJ2-7, with TRBD1 matching over 12 bases. Germline trimming cut 10 bases from V and 7 bases from J; bases unmatched to any gene: 8. Germline CDR1 reads SNHLY; CDR2 reads FYNNEI. The CDR3 has 13 residues. The CDR3 nucleotides read TGTGCCACCGGGACAGGGGGCACGGGAGAGCAGTACTTC. Encoded protein: CATGTGGTGEQYF.

V and J are TRBV5-1 and TRBJ2-5, with D possibly TRBD2 on 5 matching bases. V was trimmed by 2 bases and J by 5 bases, leaving 16 bases between them. From germline, CDR1 is SGHRS and CDR2 YFSETQ. CDR3 length: 15 amino acids. The CDR3 DNA reads TGCGCCAGCAGCTTAAGGGCCGGACTGAGCGAGACCCAGTACTTC. Protein product: CASSLRAGLSETQYF.

The CDR3 loop is CAWNLDRGQPQHF. CDR3 DNA: TGTGCCTGGAACCTCGACAGGGGCCAGCCCCAGCATTTT. This rearrangement joins TRBV30 to TRBJ1-5, with 8 bases that match TRBD1. This CDR3 is built from 13 residues. V gave up 4 bases and J gave up 7 bases; unmatched junction bases: 6. Germline loops: CDR1 GTSNPN, CDR2 SVGIG (reference sequence).

V gene TRBV12-5 combines with J gene TRBJ1-2; 7 nucleotides agree with TRBD1. The V gene's germline CDR1 is LGHNT and CDR2 FRNRAP. Trimming at V came to 0 bases and at J to 0 bases, leaving 10 bases not matched to a gene. The CDR3 runs 18 residues. CDR3 sequence reads: CASGLVPPQGTANYGYTF. DNA for the CDR3: TGTGCTAGTGGTTTGGTACCCCCACAGGGGACAGCTAACTATGGCTACACCTTC. The variable domain in full, with the rest retrieved from reference TRBV12-5 and TRBJ1-2, is DARVTQTPRHKVTEMGQEVTMRCQPILGHNTVFWYRQTMMQGLELLAYFRNRAPLDDSGMPKDRFSAEMPDATLATLKIQPSEPRDSAVYFCASGLVPPQGTANYGYTFGSGTRLTVV.

In its sample, this clone was seen once. The genes are TRBV20-1 and TRBJ2-7; D might be TRBD2 (5 bases). Germline loops: CDR1 DFQATT, CDR2 SNEGSKA (reference sequence). The length of the CDR3 is 11 residues. V lost 6 bases and J lost 4, with 10 bases in between. In nucleotides, the CDR3 is TGCAGTGCCGGGTTAGCGTACGAGCAGTACTTC. Translating gives CSAGLAYEQYF.

The chain is built from TRBV5-6 and TRBJ2-5; TRBD2 aligns across 11 bases. The germline V gene has CDR1 SGHDT and CDR2 YYEEEE. The V and J ends lost 7 bases and 3 bases, in that order; junction bases with no gene match: 8. This CDR3 is built from 15 residues. CDR3 in amino acids: CASRTRLAGKETQYF. Written as DNA, the CDR3 is TGTGCCAGCCGGACCCGACTAGCGGGAAAAGAGACCCAGTACTTC.

The chain combines TRBV28 with TRBJ2-5; the match to TRBD1 covers 8 bases. CDR1 and CDR2 from the germline V gene are MDHEN and SYDVKM. Trimming took 4 bases from V and 0 from J; bases not matched to a gene: 4. The CDR3 runs to 15 residues. CDR3 DNA: TGTGCCAGCAGTTCCCGGACAGGGCACCAAGAGACCCAGTACTTC. Translated, it gives CASSSRTGHQETQYF.

The chain recombines TRBV20-1 with TRBJ1-2, with D uncertain. Looked up from germline, CDR1 is DFQATT and CDR2 is SNEGSKA (reference sequence). V lost 3 bases, J lost 0 bases, and 11 bases lay in between. The CDR3 has 14 residues. The CDR3 here is CSASLFEANYGYTF. Here the CDR3 DNA reads TGCAGTGCTAGTTTGTTTGAGGCTAACTATGGCTACACCTTC.

The rearrangement links TRBV5-8 to TRBJ2-3; 7 nucleotides agree with TRBD2. With V trimmed by 1 base and J by 5 bases, 13 bases remained unmatched. CDR3 length: 17 amino acids. CDR1 is SGHTS and CDR2 is YDEGEE in the germline V gene. The CDR3 region is CASSLNLWEGQRDTQYF. CDR3 sequence (DNA): TGTGCCAGCAGCTTGAATTTGTGGGAGGGCCAGCGAGATACGCAGTATTTT.

The chain recombines TRBV4-1 with TRBJ1-4; 9 bases match TRBD1. Losses at the gene ends were 3 bases for V and 3 bases for J; bases not matched to a gene: 2. CDR1 is MGHRA and CDR2 is YSYEKL in the germline V gene. The CDR3 covers 15 residues. In nucleotides, the CDR3 is TGCGCCAGCAGCCATACAGGGGGCTCTAATGAAAAACTGTTTTTT. Amino acids: CASSHTGGSNEKLFF.

This clone was seen more than once but under ten times. The chain employs TRBV7-2 and TRBJ2-3; 7 nucleotides align to TRBD2. The CDR3 length is 19 residues. Per germline, CDR1 SGHTA and CDR2 FQGNSA. V lost 7 bases and J lost 0; bases outside the gene matches: 19. The CDR3 DNA is TGTGCCAGCACCACCCGGGGGGTCGCGGGGCTGACTAGCACAGATACGCAGTATTTT. Protein product: CASTTRGVAGLTSTDTQYF.

CDR3 sequence: CSVASGEAYEQYF. CDR3 DNA sequence: TGCAGCGTTGCCTCGGGGGAGGCCTACGAGCAGTACTTC. The chain carries TRBV29-1 and TRBJ2-7, with D perhaps TRBD2 (6 bases). This CDR3 has 13 amino acids. Germline CDR1 and CDR2: SQVTM and ANQGSEA. Trimming removed 4 bases at V and 2 bases at J, with 12 bases between.

V usage is TRBV4-1 and J usage is TRBJ2-1; possible D gene TRBD2, 6 bases. V lost 2 bases and J 1 base, leaving 12 bases between the germline ends. The CDR3 sequence is 16 residues long. Germline loops: CDR1 MGHRA, CDR2 YSYEKL. CDR3 DNA: TGCGCCAGCAGCCAACCCGGGACTCTTTCCTACAATGAGCAGTTCTTC. It translates to CASSQPGTLSYNEQFF.

This clone was recorded only once. The rearrangement joins TRBV20-1 to TRBJ2-7; no definite D call. The CDR3 has 10 amino acids. Germline loops: CDR1 DFQATT, CDR2 SNEGSKA (reference sequence). V was shortened by 1 base and J by 5 bases, with 3 bases between the two germline ends. The CDR3 is CSARANEQYF. The CDR3 DNA is TGCAGTGCTAGAGCCAACGAGCAGTACTTC.

The chain uses TRBV24-1 and TRBJ2-1; the D gene is possibly TRBD1 (6 bases). In germline, CDR1 is KGHDR, CDR2 SFDVKD. CDR3 length: 16 residues. The V gene lost 4 bases and the J gene lost 3 bases, with 15 bases spanning the gap. CDR3 sequence: CATSDFAPDSYNEQFF. In nucleotides, the CDR3 is TGTGCCACCAGTGACTTTGCCCCGGACAGCTACAATGAGCAGTTCTTC.

The chain carries TRBV5-5 and TRBJ1-4; 7 bases line up with TRBD1. Germline loops: CDR1 SGHKS, CDR2 YYEKEE (reference sequence). There are 15 residues in the CDR3. The ends lost 1 base at V and 3 bases at J; junction bases unmatched: 3. This CDR3 is CASSLTGEANEKLFF. The CDR3 coding sequence is TGTGCCAGCAGCTTGACAGGGGAGGCTAATGAAAAACTGTTTTTT.

The chain employs TRBV24-1 and TRBJ2-1; D not resolved. This CDR3 spans 11 amino acids. Trimming removed 6 bases at V and 6 bases at J, with 5 bases between. Germline V gene lookup returns CDR1 KGHDR and CDR2 SFDVKD. The DNA of the CDR3 is TGTGCCACCAGTAACTTCAATGAGCAGTTCTTC. Residues: CATSNFNEQFF.

The CDR3 spells CASSIGPAGLNYGYTF. CDR3 nucleotide sequence: TGTGCCAGTAGTATTGGCCCCGCTGGGCTTAACTATGGCTACACCTTC. The chain has TRBV19 and TRBJ1-2; unclear D gene. Trimming cost V 3 bases and J 1 base, with 15 bases left between them. This CDR3 comprises 16 residues. Germline CDR1 and CDR2: LNHDA and SQIVND (reference sequence).

The chain couples TRBV20-1 to TRBJ2-7; D possibly corresponds to TRBD1 (6 bases). The CDR3 length is 10 residues. Trimming took off 4 bases at V and 8 bases at J, with 9 bases between the two ends. CDR1 is DFQATT and CDR2 is SNEGSKA in the germline V gene (reference sequence). The CDR3 sequence is CSATGQQQYF. In nucleotides, the CDR3 is TGCAGTGCTACCGGACAGCAGCAGTACTTC.